This T cell receptor beta chain comes out of a study of vaccination and CD4 T cells after COVID-19. For the study at large: Six males and four females constituted the convalescent cohort, two of whom were Hispanic. Participants received two doses of either BNT162b2 or mRNA-1273 vaccine. Study-level results: Vaccine-specific clones in convalescent patients were spike mono-reactive in 304 of 307 cases.

In this sample, this clonotype turned up a few times. Antigen unknown. The assay that was used to sequence DNA from cultured CD4+ T cells was the Oncomine TCR Beta short-read assay. MiXCR, applied by TCRdb to the PCR reads, yields one record per CDR3 protein. The profile covers thousands of distinct CDR3 sequences, with 55% to 70% appearing a single time and around 25% taken by the ten largest. Specified treatment: roughly nine-day PBMC culture with coronavirus spike peptide pools or control peptides (ViraFEST assay). V dropped 0 bases and J dropped 5 bases, with 5 bases sitting between them. Germline V gene lookup returns CDR1 DFQATT and CDR2 SNEGSKA (reference sequence). The CDR3 runs 11 residues.

The chain employs TRBV20-1 and TRBJ2-7; D ambiguous. The clonotype was recovered from a human donor who had recovered from COVID-19. Sequenced material: CD4+ T cells from blood, cultured in vitro. The CDR3 loop is CSARDLHEQYF. In DNA form, the CDR3 reads TGCAGTGCTAGAGATCTCCACGAGCAGTACTTC.